Each of the 8 T cell receptor beta chains below was sequenced from the same sample in a study of cytomegalovirus exposure and HLA in healthy donors. Primers for the PCR totalled 60 Vbeta and 13 Jbeta. Some clones are missing from TCRdb's copy, which holds only in-frame ones; the method was immunoSEQ multiplex PCR. The data hold 110,000 to 150,000 clones, with 84% observed a single time. The sequencing input was PBMCs. All receptors come from a boy younger than 10 in good health and CMV-seronegative.

The CDR3 DNA reads TGTGCCAGCAGTGAATGGACGGGACGGACAGGCAACTATGGCTACACCTTC. Its protein product is CASSEWTGRTGNYGYTF. The chain recombines TRBV6-1 with TRBJ1-2; TRBD1 aligns across 7 bases. V lost 2 bases to trimming and J lost 2 bases; unmatched junction nucleotides: 11. The V gene's germline CDR1 is MNHNS and CDR2 SASEGT. The CDR3 is 17 residues long.

This chain joins TRBV5-1 and TRBJ2-7, with 9 bases identical to TRBD2. J gave up 1 base and V 0 bases, and 2 bases lay outside the gene matches. CDR1 SGHRS and CDR2 YFSETQ come from the germline V gene. The CDR3 sequence is 15 residues long. DNA of the CDR3: TGCGCCAGCAGCTTGGGGCTAGCGGGATCCTACGAGCAGTACTTC. Its protein product is CASSLGLAGSYEQYF.

This clone was recorded only once. V and J are TRBV30 and TRBJ1-2; 9 bases fit TRBD1. The CDR3 contains 13 residues. The ends lost 3 bases at V and 7 bases at J; junction bases unmatched: 6. Per the germline V gene, CDR1 is GTSNPN and CDR2 is SVGIG (reference sequence). The CDR3 reads CAWSPDRGTGYTF. CDR3 coding DNA: TGTGCCTGGAGCCCGGACAGGGGAACTGGCTACACCTTC.

This clone turned up a few times. CDR3 DNA sequence: TGTGCCAGCAGCTTAGATTACCCCCCACGACGGGGGGAGACCCAGTACTTC. Its translation is CASSLDYPPRRGETQYF. The chain uses TRBV7-2 and TRBJ2-5; weak D call: TRBD2 (6 bases). V shed 1 base and J shed 5 bases, with 20 bases lying between them. CDR1 is SGHTA, CDR2 FQGNSA, per germline. The CDR3 has 17 residues.

This sequence joins TRBV27 and TRBJ1-2; 11 positions agree with TRBD1. From germline, CDR1 is MNHEY and CDR2 SMNVEV (reference sequence). CDR3 length equals 15 residues. The trim removed 8 bases at V and 7 bases at J, leaving 12 bases unmatched. Here the CDR3 DNA reads TGTGCCAGCGTAACCGGGACAGGGGGAGGAAGTGGCTACACCTTC. It is translated as CASVTGTGGGSGYTF.

The chain is built from TRBV2 and TRBJ1-5; no clear D. The CDR3 consists of 11 residues. V lost 3 bases and J lost 5, with 2 bases in between. Germline CDR1 and CDR2: SNHLY and FYNNEI. CDR3 bases: TGTGCCAGCAGTGACGATCAGCCCCAGCATTTT. Translation: CASSDDQPQHF. Combining the CDR3 with reference TRBV2 and TRBJ1-5 gives the whole variable domain EPEVTQTPSHQVTQMGQEVILRCVPISNHLYFYWYRQILGQKVEFLVSFYNNEISEKSEIFDDQFSVERPDGSNFTLKIRSTKLEDSAMYFCASSDDQPQHFGDGTRLSIL.

This clone was observed a handful of times. The same CDR3 can be traced to other DNA sequences in this sample. The V call is TRBV29-1, the J call TRBJ2-3; D gene ambiguous. Germline V lookup: CDR1 SQVTM, CDR2 ANQGSEA. Deletions cut 1 base from V and 0 bases from J, with 5 bases between. This CDR3 comprises 13 residues. The DNA for the CDR3 is TGCAGCGTTGAAGTGCGGAGCACAGATACGCAGTATTTT. Protein product: CSVEVRSTDTQYF.

The chain joins TRBV27 to TRBJ2-1, with D perhaps TRBD1 (5 bases). Trimming removed 8 bases at V and 0 bases at J, with 14 bases between. In germline, CDR1 is MNHEY, CDR2 SMNVEV (reference sequence). The CDR3 sequence is 15 residues long. The CDR3 here is CASVLDTSSYNEQFF. The CDR3 nucleotides read TGTGCCAGCGTCCTGGACACGAGCTCCTACAATGAGCAGTTCTTC.